Listed below are T cell receptor beta chains from one sample, sequenced in a study of blood T cell repertoires in COVID-19. The repertoire was sequenced with immunoSEQ multiplex PCR; TCRdb's copy has only in-frame clones and lacks some. The sample holds about 320,000 clones, around nine tenths seen once. Input material: PBMCs or T cells enriched from blood (not recorded which). The receptors here all came from a woman between 25 and 40 years old who had been exposed to COVID-19. CDR3s include the opening cysteine and the closing phenylalanine or tryptophan. A D gene is named only where the DNA matches it firmly. Some rows have no size entry. The others give once, few or many, or a class for an expanded clone.

TGTGCCTGGGACTTACACCGGACAGGCATGACCTACGAGCAGTACTTC | CAWDLHRTGMTYEQYF | TRBJ2-7 | NA | TRBD1 | TRBV30
TGTGCCAGCAGCTTAGGCCCTCTTGAGGGCTACACCTTC | CASSLGPLEGYTF | TRBJ1-2 | NA | NA | TRBV7-2
TGTGCCAGCAGCTTACGAGAGGATGCTGGGGCCAACGTCCTGACTTTC | CASSLREDAGANVLTF | TRBJ2-6 | few | NA | TRBV7-9
TGTGCCAGCAGTTACTTAGACTCTGGGAATTCACCCCTCCACTTT | CASSYLDSGNSPLHF | TRBJ1-6 | NA | NA | TRBV6-5
TGTGCCAGCAGTGAATCGGTATCGGGGGCTGGGGCCAACGTCCTGACTTTC | CASSESVSGAGANVLTF | TRBJ2-6 | NA | NA | TRBV25-1
TGTGCCAGTAGGGGCAGTCCGCTCCCTGGAAACACCATATATTTT | CASRGSPLPGNTIYF | TRBJ1-3 | NA | NA | TRBV19
TGTGCCAGTTCGCACGAGTATAGCAATCAGCCCCAGCATTTT | CASSHEYSNQPQHF | TRBJ1-5 | NA | NA | TRBV6-5
TGTGCCAGCAGCCCAACGAAATCTATGAACACTGAAGCTTTCTTT | CASSPTKSMNTEAFF | TRBJ1-1 | once | NA | TRBV5-5
TGTGCCAGTAGTATAGCAGGCACCTACAATGAGCAGTTCTTC | CASSIAGTYNEQFF | TRBJ2-1 | NA | NA | TRBV19
TGTGCCAGCAGCCAAAAGGTCAAGGGACTCCTTAACACCGGGGAGCTGTTTTTT | CASSQKVKGLLNTGELFF | TRBJ2-2 | NA | NA | TRBV4-2